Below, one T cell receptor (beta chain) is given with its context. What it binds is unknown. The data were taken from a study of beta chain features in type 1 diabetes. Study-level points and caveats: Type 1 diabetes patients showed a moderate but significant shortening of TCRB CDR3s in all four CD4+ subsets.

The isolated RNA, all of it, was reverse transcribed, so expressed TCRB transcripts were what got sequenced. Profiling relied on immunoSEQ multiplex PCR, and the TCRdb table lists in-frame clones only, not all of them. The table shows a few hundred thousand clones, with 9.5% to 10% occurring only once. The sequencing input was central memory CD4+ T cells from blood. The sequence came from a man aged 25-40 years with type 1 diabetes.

CDR3 sequence (DNA): TGTGCCAGCAGTTCTAGAAGGTCTGGCACAGATACGCAGTATTTT. This encodes CASSSRRSGTDTQYF. This chain joins TRBV7-9 and TRBJ2-3; D unresolved. This CDR3 spans 15 amino acids. Germline V gene sequence: CDR1 SEHNR, CDR2 FQNEAQ (reference sequence). V was clipped by 6 bases and J by 1 base, with 14 bases between them.